This record concerns one TCR beta chain sequence. This CDR3 is also generated by other DNA sequences in the sample. The protocol was immunoSEQ multiplex PCR, while the TCRdb copy is restricted to in-frame clones and leaves out a portion. In the table there are roughly 330,000 clones, approximately 87% of which are singletons. Trimming left V 1 base short and J 5 bases short, with 4 bases between. The germline V gene has CDR1 SGHDT and CDR2 YYEEEE. The CDR3 spans 12 residues. This specimen comes from a study of blood T cell repertoires in COVID-19. Turning to the study itself: T cells, B-cell-depleted T cells, or PBMCs supplied cDNA or gDNA.

Adults between roughly 18 and 89 years of age took part from 24 US areas. This TCR derives from a woman younger than 45 who had recovered from COVID-19. Sample: PBMCs or T cells enriched from blood (not recorded which). This chain connects TRBV5-6 to TRBJ1-5; D gene unclear. This CDR3 reads CASSLQDQPQHF. As DNA, the CDR3 is TGTGCCAGCAGCTTGCAGGATCAGCCCCAGCATTTT.